The T cell receptor beta chain described here comes from a study of lung T cells in sarcoidosis with Löfgren's syndrome. Germline CDR1 reads MGHRA; CDR2 reads YSYEKL. The length of the CDR3 is 15 residues. As regards this clonotype: The antigen is unknown. A much larger clone is a single base away; this may be a read error.

Study observations and caveats: Shared TRAV12-1 and TRBV2 CDR3 motifs across Löfgren's syndrome patients reportedly suggested public CD4+ TCRs. In alpha-beta pairs, TRAV12-1 favored TRBV2, and their CDR3s were homologous. TRAV12-1 and TRBV2 were reportedly most expanded in Löfgren's patients. These T cells possibly recognize a putative, unidentified sarcoidosis-associated antigen.

TCRdb re-analysed the reads in MiXCR, keeping a single row per CDR3 protein. The sample has about 63,000 distinct CDR3 sequences; around 20% are singletons. The sequence derives from a human donor with sarcoidosis (Löfgren's syndrome or another form), or a control subject (not recorded which). The chain recombines TRBV4-1 with TRBJ1-1, with 7 bases matching TRBD1. The source material was CD4+ T cells from PBMCs. The CDR3 here is CASNQVGTAYTEDFF. In nucleotides, the CDR3 is TGCGCCAGCAACCAAGTTGGGACAGCTTACACTGAAGATTTCTTT.